These 9 T cell receptor beta chains were all obtained from the same sample, sequenced in a study of blood T cell repertoires in COVID-19. Assay used: immunoSEQ multiplex PCR; TCRdb lists only in-frame clones, some missing. The sample lists 60,000 or so clones, 84% seen once, with 13% in the top ten. Sequenced sample: peripheral blood. The receptors originated from a woman older than 75 with acute or convalescent COVID-19.

The genes are TRBV24-1 and TRBJ1-2; tentative D call: TRBD1 (5 bases). The CDR3 runs 14 residues. Trimming took off 2 bases at V and 0 bases at J, with 6 bases between the two ends. CDR1 is KGHDR, CDR2 SFDVKD, per germline. CDR3 loop: CATSDSTANYGYTF. The CDR3 bases are TGTGCCACCAGTGATTCGACAGCTAACTATGGCTACACCTTC.

This clone is a singleton in its sample. The rearrangement links TRBV12-3 or TRBV12-4 to TRBJ1-1, with 8 positions matching TRBD1. Trimming removed 6 bases from V and 3 bases from J; junction bases left unmatched: 3. The CDR3 covers 13 residues. CDR3: CASSRQGYTEAFF. The CDR3 region has the DNA TGTGCCAGCAGCCGACAGGGGTACACTGAAGCTTTCTTT.

V gene TRBV18 combines with J gene TRBJ2-1; D remains ambiguous. The V end lost 3 bases, the J end lost 0 bases, and 9 bases lay between the germline ends. CDR3 length: 15 amino acids. Germline loops: CDR1 KGHSH, CDR2 LQKENI. The CDR3 nucleotides are TGTGCCAGCTCACCTCTAGGTGGCTCCTACAATGAGCAGTTCTTC. Its translation: CASSPLGGSYNEQFF.

This clone showed up just once. V usage is TRBV7-9 and J usage is TRBJ1-4, with D uncertain. The germline V and J ends were trimmed by 2 bases and 0 bases, with 7 bases remaining between them. This CDR3 has 15 residues. CDR1 is SEHNR and CDR2 is FQNEAQ in the germline V gene (reference sequence). CDR3 coding DNA: TGTGCCAGCAGCTTACAGGATGCAACTAATGAAAAACTGTTTTTT. Protein sequence: CASSLQDATNEKLFF.

Only one count was recorded for this clone. The chain uses TRBV19 and TRBJ2-2; D is unresolved. Trimming took 3 bases from V and 0 from J, leaving 2 bases between them. The CDR3 spans 13 residues. Germline V gives CDR1 LNHDA, CDR2 SQIVND (reference sequence). CDR3 nucleotides: TGTGCCAGTAGTATCGCGAACACCGGGGAGCTGTTTTTT. This sequence encodes CASSIANTGELFF.

This clone appeared a few times. This rearrangement joins TRBV5-4 to TRBJ1-6; 9 bases match TRBD1. Germline V gene data show CDR1 as SGHNT and CDR2 as YYREEE (reference sequence). V shed 3 bases and J 5 bases; nucleotides not matched to a gene: 0. The CDR3 has 14 residues. The CDR3 protein is CASSWDRDNSPLHF. CDR3 coding DNA: TGTGCCAGCAGCTGGGACAGGGATAATTCACCCCTCCACTTT. Together with reference TRBV5-4 and TRBJ1-6, the CDR3 gives the full variable domain: ETGVTQSPTHLIKTRGQQVTLRCSSQSGHNTVSWYQQALGQGPQFIFQYYREEENGRGNFPPRFSGLQFPNYSSELNVNALELDDSALYLCASSWDRDNSPLHFGNGTRLTVT.

In this sample, this clone turned up once. The chain has TRBV11-2 and TRBJ2-3; TRBD1 matches 9 bases. Trimming took 5 bases from V and 4 from J; bases not matched to a gene: 7. Germline CDR1 and CDR2: SGHAT and FQNNGV. This CDR3 has 15 residues. CDR3 residues: CASSLGQGRSDTQYF. The CDR3 nucleotides read TGTGCCAGCAGCCTGGGACAGGGAAGGTCAGATACGCAGTATTTT.

The chain is built from TRBV7-8 and TRBJ2-7; D may be TRBD2 (5 bases). The V and J ends lost 6 bases and 6 bases respectively, with 12 bases between them. Germline V CDR1 and CDR2: SGHVS, FQNEAQ. CDR3 length: 12 residues. The CDR3, as DNA: TGTGCCAGCAGTTCGGAGGTGGGCGAGCAGTACTTC. Its translation is CASSSEVGEQYF.

This chain uses TRBV5-1 with TRBJ1-2, with 7 bases fitting TRBD1. The germline V gene encodes CDR1 SGHRS and CDR2 YFSETQ. With V trimmed by 0 bases and J by 0 bases, 14 bases remained unmatched. The CDR3 has 19 residues. In DNA form, the CDR3 reads TGCGCCAGCAGCTTGGAAAATTGGGCCGGGACAGCAGCTAACTATGGCTACACCTTC. It is translated as CASSLENWAGTAANYGYTF.